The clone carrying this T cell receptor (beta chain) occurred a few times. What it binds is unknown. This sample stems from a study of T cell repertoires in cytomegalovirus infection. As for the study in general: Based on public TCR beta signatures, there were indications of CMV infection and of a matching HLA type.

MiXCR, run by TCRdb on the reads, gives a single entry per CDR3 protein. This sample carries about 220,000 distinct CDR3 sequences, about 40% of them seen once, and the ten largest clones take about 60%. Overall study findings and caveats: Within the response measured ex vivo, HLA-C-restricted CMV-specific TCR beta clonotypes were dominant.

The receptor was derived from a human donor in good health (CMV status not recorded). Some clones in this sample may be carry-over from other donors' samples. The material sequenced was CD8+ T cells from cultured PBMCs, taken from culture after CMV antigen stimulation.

CDR3 DNA: TGTGCCAGCAGCGCCCCAGCGGGATTCGACGACCATGAGCAGTTCTTC. Residues: CASSAPAGFDDHEQFF. This chain connects TRBV9 to TRBJ2-1; 7 bases are shared with TRBD2. Per germline, CDR1 SGDLS and CDR2 YYNGEE. The CDR3 is 16 residues long. V dropped 3 bases and J dropped 8; count of bases not matched to a gene: 14. Complete variable domain (other parts from reference TRBV9 and TRBJ2-1): DSGVTQTPKHLITATGQRVTLRCSPRSGDLSVYWYQQSLDQGLQFLIQYYNGEERAKGNILERFSAQQFPDLHSELNLSSLELGDSALYFCASSAPAGFDDHEQFFGPGTRLTVL.